Given below is one TCR beta chain in context. Its target is unknown. Using immunoSEQ multiplex PCR, the repertoire was profiled, and TCRdb retains in-frame clones only, with some absent. Of fewer than 15,000 clones listed, under 75% are singletons. Trimming at V came to 1 base and at J to 4 bases, leaving 8 bases not matched to a gene. The CDR3 totals 16 residues. The V gene's germline CDR1 is SGHVS and CDR2 FNYEAQ. This entry comes from a study of chemoradiotherapy in HPV16-positive cancers. Notes on the study in general: Candidate HPV-specific clones and E7-related TCR motifs grew in tumor during treatment. In HPV16-positive patients, HPV-responsive T-cell expansion tracked better recurrence-free survival. Functional assays defining HPV-specific T cells used only a couple of HPV16-positive patients.

Over chemoradiotherapy, repertoires were sampled more than once. The source of this sequence is a human donor with HPV-associated anogenital cancer. The sample was acquired from a patient who underwent chemoradiotherapy. J is TRBJ2-7 and V is TRBV7-6, with TRBD1 matching 9 bases. CDR3 amino acids: CASSLGPGQGLYEQYF. DNA of the CDR3: TGTGCCAGCAGCTTAGGACCGGGACAGGGCTTATACGAGCAGTACTTC.